A selection of T cell receptor beta chains follows, all from one sample in a study of cytomegalovirus exposure and HLA in healthy donors. The protocol was immunoSEQ multiplex PCR, while the TCRdb copy is restricted to in-frame clones and leaves out a portion. The table lists roughly 130,000 clones, 80% to 85% of them singletons. Sequences were obtained from PBMCs. These receptors came from a man in his late teens or twenties in good health and CMV-seronegative. Each CDR3 is given with its conserved first and last residue. The D gene is left open where the match is weak. The size field is filled for only some rows; it gives once, few, many or a size class.

size	D	J	V	DNA	CDR3
once	-	TRBJ2-7	TRBV21-1	TGTGCCAGCAGCCTCACACCGGGAGGAGGCAGAAGCTCCTACGAGCAGTACTTC	CASSLTPGGGRSSYEQYF
-	TRBD2	TRBJ2-7	TRBV7-9	TGTGCCAGCAGCTACGGGCTAGCGGGGGACTCCTACGAGCAGTACTTC	CASSYGLAGDSYEQYF
few	-	TRBJ1-5	TRBV6-6	TGTGCCAGCATCAAGAACAGGGTAGGCCAGCCCCAGCATTTT	CASIKNRVGQPQHF
once	-	TRBJ2-7	TRBV10-1	TGCGCCAGCAGTGAGTCGACAGACTACGAGCAGTACTTC	CASSESTDYEQYF
-	-	TRBJ2-1	TRBV4-3	TGCGCCAGCAGCCAAGAGAGGCCGGGTTACAATGAGCAGTTCTTC	CASSQERPGYNEQFF
-	TRBD1	TRBJ2-3	TRBV4-3	TGCGCCAGCAGCCAGGGACAGAGCACAGATACGCAGTATTTT	CASSQGQSTDTQYF
-	-	TRBJ1-4	TRBV20-1	TGCAGTGCGGGAGTTGAAAAACTGTTTTTT	CSAGVEKLFF
-	TRBD1	TRBJ1-1	TRBV6-1	TGTGCCAGCAGTGACAGACAGGGTAGTTGGACTGAAGCTTTCTTT	CASSDRQGSWTEAFF
-	TRBD1	TRBJ1-2	TRBV28	TGTGCCAGCAGGCCTCTCCCGGGACAGTCCTATGGCTACACCTTC	CASRPLPGQSYGYTF
-	-	TRBJ2-1	TRBV10-2	TGCGCCAGCAGTGAACTGAAAGCTGTGCGGAACAATGAGCAGTTCTTC	CASSELKAVRNNEQFF
-	-	TRBJ1-3	TRBV5-4	TGTGCCAGCAGCTGGAAACGGGAGTCTGGAAACACCATATATTTT	CASSWKRESGNTIYF
-	-	TRBJ2-2	TRBV30	TGTGCCGGGTTCCAGGGCATCGGGGAGCTGTTTTTT	CAGFQGIGELFF
-	-	TRBJ1-4	TRBV5-4	TGTGCCAGCAGTGTTGCCGAGGAACTGTTTTTT	CASSVAEELFF
-	-	TRBJ2-2	TRBV9	TGTGCCAGCAGCCCAGACTGGACGAACACCGGGGAGCTGTTTTTT	CASSPDWTNTGELFF
-	-	TRBJ1-1	TRBV7-4	TGTGCCAGCAGCTTAGTCGGGGGAGCGCGTCTCATAAGGGTAGCTTTCTTT	CASSLVGGARLIRVAFF
once	-	TRBJ1-5	TRBV25-1	TGTGCCAGCAGTGAACCCGGAGTTAGCAATCAGCCCCAGCATTTT	CASSEPGVSNQPQHF
-	TRBD2	TRBJ2-4	TRBV11-2	TGTGCCAGCAGCCCGGGACTAGCGGGGGTAGCCAAAAACATTCAGTACTTC	CASSPGLAGVAKNIQYF
-	-	TRBJ1-2	TRBV20-1	TGCAGTGCTCCTAGGGGCTACACCTTC	CSAPRGYTF
-	-	TRBJ1-2	TRBV6-5	TGTGCCAGCAGTATCGCAGGGAAAATCTATGGCTACACCTTC	CASSIAGKIYGYTF
-	TRBD1	TRBJ1-1	TRBV6-5	TGTGCCAGCAGTTGGGGGGACAGGTTGAACACTGAAGCTTTCTTT	CASSWGDRLNTEAFF
-	-	TRBJ1-2	TRBV7-3	TGTGCCAGCAGCCGCGCCGGAGGTGACTATGGCTACACCTTC	CASSRAGGDYGYTF
-	TRBD1	TRBJ1-5	TRBV7-8	TGTGCCAGCAGCTACCTGGCGGGACAGGGGCATCAGCCCCAGCATTTT	CASSYLAGQGHQPQHF